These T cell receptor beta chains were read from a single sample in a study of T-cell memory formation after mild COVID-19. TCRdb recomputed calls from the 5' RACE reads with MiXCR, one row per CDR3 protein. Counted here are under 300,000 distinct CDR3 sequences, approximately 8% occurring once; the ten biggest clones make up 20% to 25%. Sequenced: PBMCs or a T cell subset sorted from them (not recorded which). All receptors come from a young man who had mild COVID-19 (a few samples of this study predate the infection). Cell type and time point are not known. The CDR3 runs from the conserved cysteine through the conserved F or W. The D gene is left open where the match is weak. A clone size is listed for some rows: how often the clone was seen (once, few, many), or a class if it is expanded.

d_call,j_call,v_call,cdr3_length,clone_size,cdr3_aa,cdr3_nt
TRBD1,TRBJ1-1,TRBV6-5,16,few,CASTKGGQGRNTEAFF,TGTGCCAGCACCAAGGGGGGACAGGGGCGGAACACTGAAGCTTTCTTT
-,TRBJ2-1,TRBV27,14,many,CASSIGQRYNEQFF,TGTGCCAGCAGTATCGGACAGAGGTACAATGAGCAGTTCTTC
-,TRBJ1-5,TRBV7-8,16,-,CASSPPWGGGGQPQHF,TGTGCCAGCAGCCCTCCCTGGGGGGGCGGAGGTCAGCCCCAGCATTTT
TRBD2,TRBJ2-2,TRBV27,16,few,CASRHERGAGTGELFF,TGTGCCAGCAGACATGAGCGGGGGGCGGGCACCGGGGAGCTGTTTTTT
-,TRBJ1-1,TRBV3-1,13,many,CASSQVIGTEAFF,TGTGCCAGCAGCCAAGTAATCGGGACTGAAGCTTTCTTT
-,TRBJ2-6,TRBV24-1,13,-,CATSVSGANVLTF,TGTGCCACCAGTGTATCCGGGGCCAACGTCCTGACTTTC
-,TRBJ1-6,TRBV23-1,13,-,CASSQQTVSPLHF,TGCGCCAGCAGTCAGCAGACAGTTTCACCCCTCCACTTT
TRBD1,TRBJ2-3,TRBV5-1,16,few,CASTLQGPPSTDTQYF,TGCGCCAGCACCTTACAGGGGCCGCCTAGCACAGATACGCAGTATTTT
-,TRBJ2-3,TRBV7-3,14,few,CASSSTGDQDTQYF,TGTGCCAGCAGCTCCACAGGAGATCAAGATACGCAGTATTTT
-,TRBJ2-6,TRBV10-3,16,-,CAISESWRSGANVLTF,TGTGCCATCAGTGAGTCGTGGCGCTCTGGGGCCAACGTCCTGACTTTC
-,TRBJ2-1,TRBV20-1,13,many,CSARDPSGIEQFF,TGCAGTGCTAGAGATCCAAGCGGAATTGAGCAGTTCTTC
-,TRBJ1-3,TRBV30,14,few,CAWERSRSGNTIYF,TGTGCCTGGGAGAGGAGCCGCTCTGGAAACACCATATATTTT
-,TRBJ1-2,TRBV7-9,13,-,CASSLASRYGYTF,TGTGCCAGCAGCCTCGCATCCCGCTATGGCTACACCTTC
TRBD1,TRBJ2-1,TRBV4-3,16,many,CASSQEPGGTYNEQFF,TGCGCCAGCAGCCAAGAACCAGGGGGCACCTACAATGAGCAGTTCTTC
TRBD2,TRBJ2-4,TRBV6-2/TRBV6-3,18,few,CASSYDGALAIAKNIQYF,TGTGCCAGCAGTTACGATGGGGCACTAGCGATAGCCAAAAACATTCAGTACTTC